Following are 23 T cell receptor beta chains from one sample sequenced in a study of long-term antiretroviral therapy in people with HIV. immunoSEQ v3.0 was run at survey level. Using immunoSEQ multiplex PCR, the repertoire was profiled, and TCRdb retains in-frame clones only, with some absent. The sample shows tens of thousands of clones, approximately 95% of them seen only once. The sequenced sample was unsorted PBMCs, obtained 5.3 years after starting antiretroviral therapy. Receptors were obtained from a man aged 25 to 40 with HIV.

The CDR3 sequence: CASSDRGSQPQHF. CDR3 coding DNA: TGTGCCAGCAGCGACAGGGGGAGTCAGCCCCAGCATTTT. The chain is built from TRBV7-2 and TRBJ1-5; 9 nucleotides agree with TRBD1. Germline CDR1 SGHTA, CDR2 FQGNSA. Losses at the gene ends were 5 bases for V and 6 bases for J; bases not matched to a gene: 2. The CDR3 sequence is 13 residues long.

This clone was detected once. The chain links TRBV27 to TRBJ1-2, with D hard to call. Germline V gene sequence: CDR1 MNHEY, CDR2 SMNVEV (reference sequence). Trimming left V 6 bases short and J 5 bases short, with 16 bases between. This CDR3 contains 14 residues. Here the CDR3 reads CASSSERGWYGYTF. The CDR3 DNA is TGTGCCAGCAGCTCTGAGCGGGGTTGGTATGGCTACACCTTC.

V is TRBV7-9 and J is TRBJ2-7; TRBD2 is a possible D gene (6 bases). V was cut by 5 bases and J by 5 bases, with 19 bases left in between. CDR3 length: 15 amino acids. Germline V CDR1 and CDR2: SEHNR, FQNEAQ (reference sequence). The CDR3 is CASSPQGASVDEQYF. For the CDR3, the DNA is TGTGCCAGCAGCCCCCAAGGTGCTAGCGTGGACGAGCAGTACTTC.

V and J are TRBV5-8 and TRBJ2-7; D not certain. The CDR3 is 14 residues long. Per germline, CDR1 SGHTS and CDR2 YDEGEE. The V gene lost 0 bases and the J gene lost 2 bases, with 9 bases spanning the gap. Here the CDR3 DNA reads TGTGCCAGCAGCTTGGTAGTCAAAACCTACGAGCAGTACTTC. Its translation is CASSLVVKTYEQYF.

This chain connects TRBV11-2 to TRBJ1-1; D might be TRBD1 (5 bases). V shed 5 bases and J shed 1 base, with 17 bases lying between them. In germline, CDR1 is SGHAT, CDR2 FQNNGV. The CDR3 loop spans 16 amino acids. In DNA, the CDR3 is TGTGCCAGCAGCCCTTACGGGGCCAGGGAGAACACTGAAGCTTTCTTT. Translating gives CASSPYGARENTEAFF.

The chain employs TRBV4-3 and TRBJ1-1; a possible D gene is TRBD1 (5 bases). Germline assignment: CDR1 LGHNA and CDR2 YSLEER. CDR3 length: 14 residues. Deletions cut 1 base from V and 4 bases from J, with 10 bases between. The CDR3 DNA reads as TGCGCCAGCAGCCAAGTCAGGGCGGGCACTGAAGCTTTCTTT. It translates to CASSQVRAGTEAFF.

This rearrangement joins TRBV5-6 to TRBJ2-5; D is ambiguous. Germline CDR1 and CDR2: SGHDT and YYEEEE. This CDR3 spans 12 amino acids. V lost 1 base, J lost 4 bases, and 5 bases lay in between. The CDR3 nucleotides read TGTGCCAGCAGCTTGAACCGAGAGACCCAGTACTTC. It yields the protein CASSLNRETQYF. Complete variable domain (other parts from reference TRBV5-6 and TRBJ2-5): DAGVTQSPTHLIKTRGQQVTLRCSPKSGHDTVSWYQQALGQGPQFIFQYYEEEERQRGNFPDRFSGHQFPNYSSELNVNALLLGDSALYLCASSLNRETQYFGPGTRLLVL.

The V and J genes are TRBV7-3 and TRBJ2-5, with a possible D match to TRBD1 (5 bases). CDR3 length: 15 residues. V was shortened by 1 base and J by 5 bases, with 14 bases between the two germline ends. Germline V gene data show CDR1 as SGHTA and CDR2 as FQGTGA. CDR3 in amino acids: CASSLNSRARETQYF. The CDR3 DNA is TGTGCCAGCAGCTTAAATAGCAGGGCAAGGGAGACCCAGTACTTC. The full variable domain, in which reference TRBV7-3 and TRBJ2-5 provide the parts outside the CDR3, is GAGVSQTPSNKVTEKGKYVELRCDPISGHTALYWYRQSLGQGPEFLIYFQGTGAADDSGLPNDRFFAVRPEGSVSTLKIQRTERGDSAVYLCASSLNSRARETQYFGPGTRLLVL.

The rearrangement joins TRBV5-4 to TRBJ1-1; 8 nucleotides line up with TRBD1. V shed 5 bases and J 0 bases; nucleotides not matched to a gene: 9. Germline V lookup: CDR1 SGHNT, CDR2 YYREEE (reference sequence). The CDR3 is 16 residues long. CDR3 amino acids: CASRRIGQGLNTEAFF. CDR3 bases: TGTGCCAGCAGACGTATCGGACAGGGCTTGAACACTGAAGCTTTCTTT.

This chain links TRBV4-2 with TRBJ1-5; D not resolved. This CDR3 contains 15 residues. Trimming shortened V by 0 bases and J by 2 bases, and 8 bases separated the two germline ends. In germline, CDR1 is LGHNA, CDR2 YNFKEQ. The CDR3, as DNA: TGTGCCAGCAGCCAAGACCGGCAGGGCAATCAGCCCCAGCATTTT. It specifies CASSQDRQGNQPQHF.

The CDR3 DNA reads TGTGCCAGCAGCTTAGGTCGGGGATGGCAGTACTTC. Translated, it gives CASSLGRGWQYF. This chain joins TRBV13 and TRBJ2-7, with a weak D call TRBD2 (5 bases). The V gene lost 0 bases and the J gene lost 9 bases, with 9 bases spanning the gap. The CDR3 runs 12 residues. CDR1 is PRHDT, CDR2 FYEKMQ, per germline (reference sequence).

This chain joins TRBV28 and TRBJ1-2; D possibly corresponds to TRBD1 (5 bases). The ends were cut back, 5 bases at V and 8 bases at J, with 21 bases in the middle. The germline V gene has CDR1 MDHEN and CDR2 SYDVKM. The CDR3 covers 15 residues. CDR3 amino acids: CASSPGPYRRGGYTF. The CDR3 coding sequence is TGTGCCAGCAGTCCAGGGCCGTATCGCCGGGGCGGCTACACCTTC.

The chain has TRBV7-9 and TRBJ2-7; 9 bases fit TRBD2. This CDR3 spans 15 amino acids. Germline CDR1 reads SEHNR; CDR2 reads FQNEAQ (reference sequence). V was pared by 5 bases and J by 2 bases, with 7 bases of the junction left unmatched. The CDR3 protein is CASSPRTSETYEQYF. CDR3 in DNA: TGTGCCAGCAGCCCGAGGACTAGCGAGACCTACGAGCAGTACTTC.

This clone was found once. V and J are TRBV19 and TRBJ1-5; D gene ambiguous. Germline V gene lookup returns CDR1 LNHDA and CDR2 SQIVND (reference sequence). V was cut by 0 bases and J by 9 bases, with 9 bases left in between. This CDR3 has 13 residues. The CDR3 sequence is CASSIEAGGPQHF. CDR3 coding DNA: TGTGCCAGTAGTATAGAGGCTGGAGGGCCCCAGCATTTT.

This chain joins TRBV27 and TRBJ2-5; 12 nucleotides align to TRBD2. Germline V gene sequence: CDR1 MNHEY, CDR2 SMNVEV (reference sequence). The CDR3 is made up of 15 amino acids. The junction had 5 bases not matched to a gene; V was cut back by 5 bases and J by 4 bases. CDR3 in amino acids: CASSITGLAGETQYF. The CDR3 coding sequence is TGTGCCAGCAGTATAACGGGACTAGCGGGAGAGACCCAGTACTTC.

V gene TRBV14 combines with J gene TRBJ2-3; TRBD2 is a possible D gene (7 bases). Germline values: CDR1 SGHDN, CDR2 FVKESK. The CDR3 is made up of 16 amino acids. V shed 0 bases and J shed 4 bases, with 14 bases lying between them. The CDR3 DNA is TGTGCCAGCAGCCAAGAATTCGGCGGGGGCGCAGATACGCAGTATTTT. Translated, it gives CASSQEFGGGADTQYF.

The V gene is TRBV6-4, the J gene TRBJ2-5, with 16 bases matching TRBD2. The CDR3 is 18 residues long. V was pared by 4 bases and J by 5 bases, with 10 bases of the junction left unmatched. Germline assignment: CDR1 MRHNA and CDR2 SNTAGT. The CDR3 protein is CASSAGTSGGAFTETQYF. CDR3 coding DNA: TGTGCCAGCAGTGCTGGGACTAGCGGGGGGGCCTTTACGGAGACCCAGTACTTC.

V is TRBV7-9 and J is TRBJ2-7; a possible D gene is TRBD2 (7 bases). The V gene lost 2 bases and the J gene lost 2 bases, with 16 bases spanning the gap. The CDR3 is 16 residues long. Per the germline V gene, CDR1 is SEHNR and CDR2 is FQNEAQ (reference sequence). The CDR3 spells CASSLRGEGQPYEQYF. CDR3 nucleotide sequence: TGTGCCAGCAGCTTACGGGGGGAAGGACAGCCCTACGAGCAGTACTTC.

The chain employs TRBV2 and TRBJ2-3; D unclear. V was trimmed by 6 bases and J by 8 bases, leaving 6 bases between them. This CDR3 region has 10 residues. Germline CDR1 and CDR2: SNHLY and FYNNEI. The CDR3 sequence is CASRGFTQYF. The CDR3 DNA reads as TGTGCCAGCAGAGGGTTTACGCAGTATTTT.

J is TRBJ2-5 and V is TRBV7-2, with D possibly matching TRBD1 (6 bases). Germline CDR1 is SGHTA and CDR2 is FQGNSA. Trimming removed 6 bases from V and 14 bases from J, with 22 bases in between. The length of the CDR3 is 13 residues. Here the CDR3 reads CASRGQYQETPYF. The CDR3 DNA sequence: TGTGCCAGCAGAGGACAGTATCAAGAGACCCCTTACTTC.

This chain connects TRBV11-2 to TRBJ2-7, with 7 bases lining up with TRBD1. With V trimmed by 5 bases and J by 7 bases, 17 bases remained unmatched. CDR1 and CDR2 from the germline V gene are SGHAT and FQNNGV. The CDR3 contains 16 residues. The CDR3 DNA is TGTGCCAGCAGCACGTCCGGGATGGCAGGGGGTTGGGAGCAGTACTTC. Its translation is CASSTSGMAGGWEQYF.

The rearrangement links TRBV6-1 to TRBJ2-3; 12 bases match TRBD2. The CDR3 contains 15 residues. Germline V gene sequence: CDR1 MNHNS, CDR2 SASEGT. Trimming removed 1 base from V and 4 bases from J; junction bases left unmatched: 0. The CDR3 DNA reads TGTGCCAGCAGTGAAGGACTAGCGGGGGCAGATACGCAGTATTTT. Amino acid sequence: CASSEGLAGADTQYF.

CDR3 in amino acids: CASSVLAGEETQYF. CDR3 nucleotides: TGTGCCAGCAGCGTCCTAGCGGGAGAGGAGACCCAGTACTTC. The rearrangement links TRBV7-2 to TRBJ2-5, with 10 nucleotides matching TRBD2. CDR1 is SGHTA and CDR2 is FQGNSA in the germline V gene. V was clipped by 5 bases and J by 5 bases; unmatched bases: 5. This CDR3 comprises 14 residues.